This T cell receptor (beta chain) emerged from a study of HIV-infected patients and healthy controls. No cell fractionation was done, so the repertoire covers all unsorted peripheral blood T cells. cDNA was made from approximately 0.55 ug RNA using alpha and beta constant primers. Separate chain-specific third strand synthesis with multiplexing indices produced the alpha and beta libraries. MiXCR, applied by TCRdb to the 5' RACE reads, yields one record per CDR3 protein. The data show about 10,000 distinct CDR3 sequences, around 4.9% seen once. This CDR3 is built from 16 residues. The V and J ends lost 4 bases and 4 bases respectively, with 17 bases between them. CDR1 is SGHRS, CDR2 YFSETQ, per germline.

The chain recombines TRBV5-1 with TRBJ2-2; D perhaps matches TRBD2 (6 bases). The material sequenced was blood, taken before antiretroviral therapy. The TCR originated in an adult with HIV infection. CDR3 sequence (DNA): TGCGCCAGCAGCCCAGGACTAACCTTTTCCACCGGGGAGCTGTTTTTT. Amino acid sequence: CASSPGLTFSTGELFF.